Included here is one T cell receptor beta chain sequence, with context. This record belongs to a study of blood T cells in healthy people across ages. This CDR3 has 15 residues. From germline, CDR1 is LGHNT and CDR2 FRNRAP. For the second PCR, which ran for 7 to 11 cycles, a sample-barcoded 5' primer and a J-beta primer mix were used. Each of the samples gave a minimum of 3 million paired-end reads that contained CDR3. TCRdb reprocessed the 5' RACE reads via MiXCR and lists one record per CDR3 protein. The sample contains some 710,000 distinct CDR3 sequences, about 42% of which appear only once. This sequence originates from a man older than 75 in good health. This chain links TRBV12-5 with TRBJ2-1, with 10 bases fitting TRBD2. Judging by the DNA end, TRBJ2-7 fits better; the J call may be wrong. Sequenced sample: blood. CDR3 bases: TGTGCTAGTGGTCCTAGCGGGGGTTCCTACAATGAGCAGTACTTC. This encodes CASGPSGGSYNEQYF.